This entry lists 20 T cell receptor beta chains sequenced from one sample in a study of T cells in Graves' hyperthyroidism and ophthalmopathy. It was RNA transcripts that yielded the amplified TCR beta CDR3 regions. Initially, a first-round RT-PCR of the TCR CDR3 employed the HTBI primer set. TCRdb itself ran the multiplex PCR reads through MiXCR, one entry per CDR3 protein. The data show under 350,000 distinct CDR3 sequences, about 15% seen once. Sequenced material: blood. The receptors originated from a woman aged 55-69 years with Graves' ophthalmopathy.

This clonotype was detected many times. The chain joins TRBV7-2 to TRBJ1-4; 7 bases line up with TRBD1. The germline CDR1 and CDR2 sequences are SGHTA and FQGNSA. The length of the CDR3 is 15 residues. The V gene end was trimmed by 3 bases and the J gene end by 7 bases; junction bases not matched to a gene: 8. CDR3 in amino acids: CASSFRTGGGEKLFF. The CDR3 DNA reads TGTGCCAGCAGCTTTAGGACAGGTGGTGGTGAAAAACTGTTTTTT. The whole variable domain, filled in from reference TRBV7-2 and TRBJ1-4, reads GAGVSQSPSNKVTEKGKDVELRCDPISGHTALYWYRQSLGQGLEFLIYFQGNSAPDKSGLPSDRFSAERTGGSVSTLTIQRTQQEDSAVYLCASSFRTGGGEKLFFGSGTQLSVL.

On this clonotype: The junction and the germline gene differ at one end; a read error may be behind it. This CDR3 is CSARDETVMGNEQLF. CDR3 nucleotides: TGCAGTGCTAGAGATGAAACTGTAATGGGCAATGAGCAGCTCTTC. The chain joins TRBV20-1 to TRBJ2-1; D remains unclear. Germline CDR1 and CDR2: DFQATT and SNEGSKA (reference sequence). There are 15 residues in the CDR3.

V and J are TRBV12-5 and TRBJ1-4; weak D call: TRBD1 (6 bases). Trimming took off 3 bases at V and 8 bases at J, with 13 bases between the two ends. The V gene's germline CDR1 is LGHNT and CDR2 FRNRAP. This CDR3 region has 14 residues. CDR3 sequence reads: CASGLGGIEEKLFF. CDR3 coding DNA: TGTGCTAGTGGTTTAGGGGGAATAGAAGAAAAACTGTTTTTT.

This clonotype was detected ten times or more. The rearrangement joins TRBV6-1 to TRBJ2-7, with a tentative D call TRBD2 (6 bases). CDR1 is MNHNS, CDR2 SASEGT, per germline. The V end was cut by 7 bases, the J end by 6 bases, with 16 bases between. The CDR3 totals 13 residues. The CDR3 region has the DNA TGTGCCAGCACCGGGGGTGGCGGCCTCGAGCAGTACTTC. Protein sequence: CASTGGGGLEQYF.

This clonotype was seen a handful of times. V and J are TRBV27 and TRBJ2-7; 8 nucleotides align to TRBD2. With 6 bases clipped from V and 4 bases from J, the junction kept 11 bases outside the gene matches. The length of the CDR3 is 15 residues. Germline V gene lookup returns CDR1 MNHEY and CDR2 SMNVEV (reference sequence). CDR3 in amino acids: CASRLNSGITYEQYF. In nucleotides, the CDR3 is TGTGCCAGCAGACTAAATAGCGGGATTACTTACGAGCAGTACTTC.

This clonotype was detected only a few times. A much larger clone lies one base from this, so it may be a read error. Given the absence of the conserved phenylalanine or tryptophan at the CDR3 end, a read error is likely. The V gene is TRBV6-1, the J gene TRBJ2-1; 12 bases align to TRBD2. Germline V gene lookup returns CDR1 MNHNS and CDR2 SASEGT. The CDR3 is made up of 17 amino acids. V lost 7 bases to trimming and J lost 0 bases; unmatched junction nucleotides: 7. The CDR3 reads CASMGTSGSSSYNEQFL. The CDR3 coding sequence is TGTGCCAGCATGGGGACTAGCGGGTCTAGCTCCTACAATGAGCAGTTCCTC.

This clonotype was counted only a few times. The genes are TRBV28 and TRBJ2-1; D possibly corresponds to TRBD2 (5 bases). Germline V gives CDR1 MDHEN, CDR2 SYDVKM. This CDR3 comprises 14 residues. V was clipped by 8 bases and J by 9 bases, with 20 bases between them. CDR3 residues: CASHQAVAGSEQFF. The CDR3 DNA sequence: TGTGCCAGCCACCAAGCGGTCGCCGGCAGTGAGCAGTTCTTC.

This clonotype has ten or more counts. The chain employs TRBV20-1 and TRBJ1-2; possibly TRBD1 for D (6 bases). Germline assignment: CDR1 DFQATT and CDR2 SNEGSKA (reference sequence). The V gene lost 5 bases and the J gene lost 2 bases, with 12 bases spanning the gap. This CDR3 comprises 13 residues. The CDR3 region is CSAGRGANYGYTF. The CDR3 bases are TGCAGTGCTGGACGGGGGGCAAACTATGGCTACACCTTC.

This clonotype was seen repeatedly, ten times or more. The chain recombines TRBV5-4 with TRBJ2-5; D may be TRBD2 (5 bases). V was clipped by 4 bases and J by 5 bases, with 18 bases between them. Germline values: CDR1 SGHNT, CDR2 YYREEE (reference sequence). This CDR3 has 15 residues. CDR3 residues: CASSPDPGSAETQYF. For the CDR3, the DNA is TGTGCCAGCAGCCCAGACCCGGGTAGCGCGGAGACCCAGTACTTC.

This clonotype has ten or more counts. The gene calls are TRBV28 and TRBJ2-1, with 15 bases identical to TRBD2. Looked up from germline, CDR1 is MDHEN and CDR2 is SYDVKM. The junction had 5 bases not matched to a gene; V was cut back by 5 bases and J by 12 bases. The CDR3 runs 14 residues. CDR3 sequence (DNA): TGTGCCAGCAGTACAGGGACTAGCGGGAGGACGCAGTTCTTC. Protein: CASSTGTSGRTQFF.

Ten or more counts support this clonotype. J is TRBJ1-1 and V is TRBV12-3 or TRBV12-4, with D unresolved. V was clipped by 3 bases and J by 9 bases, with 11 bases between them. The CDR3 totals 12 residues. CDR3 in amino acids: CASSFRWAKAFF. DNA of the CDR3: TGTGCCAGCAGTTTTAGGTGGGCTAAAGCTTTCTTT.

The V and J genes are TRBV19 and TRBJ2-7; no reliable D call. CDR3 length: 15 residues. The germline V and J ends were trimmed by 2 bases and 2 bases, with 13 bases remaining between them. Germline loops: CDR1 LNHDA, CDR2 SQIVND (reference sequence). The CDR3: CASSITTAPAYEQYF. CDR3 bases: TGTGCCAGTAGTATAACAACAGCTCCGGCCTACGAGCAGTACTTC.

This clonotype occurred many times. V is TRBV6-1 and J is TRBJ2-5, with 9 bases matching TRBD1. Germline V gives CDR1 MNHNS, CDR2 SASEGT. The CDR3 length is 14 residues. V gave up 5 bases and J gave up 8 bases; unmatched junction bases: 9. The CDR3 is CASSQRDRENTQYF. CDR3 bases: TGTGCCAGCAGTCAGCGGGACAGGGAAAATACCCAGTACTTC.

This sequence joins TRBV20-1 and TRBJ2-2; a possible D gene is TRBD1 (6 bases). This CDR3 is built from 14 residues. The V gene's germline CDR1 is DFQATT and CDR2 SNEGSKA (reference sequence). The germline V and J ends were trimmed by 2 bases and 5 bases, with 12 bases remaining between them. The DNA of the CDR3 is TGCAGTGCTAGACCCCCCGGGACAACCGGGGAGCTGTTTTTT. Encoded protein: CSARPPGTTGELFF.

V gene TRBV5-1 combines with J gene TRBJ2-7, with D perhaps matching TRBD2 (5 bases). The ends were cut back, 0 bases at V and 3 bases at J, with 7 bases in the middle. Germline values: CDR1 SGHRS, CDR2 YFSETQ. The CDR3 spans 13 residues. The CDR3 loop is CASSLVGLYEQYF. The CDR3 region has the DNA TGCGCCAGCAGCTTGGTTGGACTCTACGAGCAGTACTTC.

Many counts were recorded for this clonotype. The chain carries TRBV20-1 and TRBJ2-7; 13 bases align to TRBD2. This CDR3 is built from 14 residues. Looked up from germline, CDR1 is DFQATT and CDR2 is SNEGSKA (reference sequence). The ends lost 3 bases at V and 5 bases at J; junction bases unmatched: 4. The CDR3 is CSASRTSGSNEQYF. The DNA for the CDR3 is TGCAGTGCTAGCCGGACTAGCGGGAGCAACGAGCAGTACTTC.

V gene TRBV5-1 combines with J gene TRBJ2-2; the match to TRBD2 covers 8 bases. Germline CDR1 is SGHRS and CDR2 is YFSETQ. This CDR3 region has 16 residues. Trimming took 0 bases from V and 1 from J; bases not matched to a gene: 2. The CDR3 protein is CASSLAGTRNTGELFF. The CDR3 nucleotides read TGCGCCAGCAGCTTGGCCGGGACTAGGAACACCGGGGAGCTGTTTTTT.

This clonotype was recorded once. The chain combines TRBV9 with TRBJ1-2; TRBD1 matches 9 bases. Germline V gene data show CDR1 as SGDLS and CDR2 as YYNGEE. The J segment lost 8 bases and the V segment lost 4 bases, leaving 6 bases of the junction unmatched. The CDR3 extends over 13 amino acids. CDR3 DNA sequence: TGTGCCAGCAGCCCGGGACAGGGCAAGGGCTACACCTTC. It translates to CASSPGQGKGYTF. Supplemented by reference TRBV9 and TRBJ1-2, the full variable domain reads DSGVTQTPKHLITATGQRVTLRCSPRSGDLSVYWYQQSLDQGLQFLIQYYNGEERAKGNILERFSAQQFPDLHSELNLSSLELGDSALYFCASSPGQGKGYTFGSGTRLTVV.

Many counts were recorded for this clonotype. This rearrangement joins TRBV13 to TRBJ2-7, with D possibly being TRBD1 (6 bases). V lost 8 bases to trimming and J lost 6 bases, with 14 bases between them. This CDR3 has 12 residues. Per the germline V gene, CDR1 is PRHDT and CDR2 is FYEKMQ (reference sequence). For the CDR3, the DNA is TGTGCCAGCGGGGGCAGGGTCAGCGAGCAGTACTTC. Protein sequence: CASGGRVSEQYF.

This clonotype occurred many times. The chain joins TRBV20-1 to TRBJ2-1, with 11 bases identical to TRBD2. V was clipped by 6 bases and J by 5 bases; unmatched bases: 15. From germline, CDR1 is DFQATT and CDR2 SNEGSKA (reference sequence). The CDR3 extends over 17 amino acids. The DNA of the CDR3 is TGCAGTGCCAGCGGCCTAGCGGGGGGACCTCCAAACAATGAGCAGTTCTTC. Its translation is CSASGLAGGPPNNEQFF.